This is a list of T cell receptor beta chains from one sample in a study of early T cells in non-severe SARS-CoV-2 infection. Using its own MiXCR run on the 5' RACE reads, TCRdb lists one record per CDR3 protein. The profile shows tens of thousands of distinct CDR3 sequences, 5% to 6.5% of them singletons. The sample was whole blood. The receptors come from an adult who was a healthcare worker with PCR-confirmed SARS-CoV-2 infection or an uninfected control (not recorded which). The CDR3 runs from the conserved cysteine through the conserved F or W. D genes are given only for firm matches. Clone sizes are given selectively: once, few, many, or a class where the clone is expanded.

v_call: TRBV5-1
j_call: TRBJ2-7
d_call: -
clone_size: many
cdr3_aa: CASFTRLGEVYEQYF
cdr3_nt: TGCGCCAGCTTTACCCGCCTGGGGGAAGTCTACGAGCAGTACTTC

v_call: TRBV12-3/TRBV12-4
j_call: TRBJ2-3
d_call: -
clone_size: many
cdr3_aa: CASSLGLVGTDTQYF
cdr3_nt: TGTGCCAGCAGTTTAGGACTAGTGGGCACAGATACGCAGTATTTT

v_call: TRBV29-1
j_call: TRBJ2-2
d_call: -
clone_size: -
cdr3_aa: CSVLFVNTGELFF
cdr3_nt: TGCAGCGTTTTATTTGTGAACACCGGGGAGCTGTTTTTT

v_call: TRBV5-1
j_call: TRBJ1-1
d_call: -
clone_size: -
cdr3_aa: CASNLDSPGTEAFF
cdr3_nt: TGCGCCAGCAACCTGGACAGCCCGGGGACTGAAGCTTTCTTT

v_call: TRBV12-3/TRBV12-4
j_call: TRBJ1-6
d_call: -
clone_size: -
cdr3_aa: CASSLALNSYNSPLHF
cdr3_nt: TGTGCCAGCAGTTTAGCGCTTAACAGCTATAATTCACCCCTCCACTTT

v_call: TRBV7-9
j_call: TRBJ1-1
d_call: -
clone_size: few
cdr3_aa: CASSLGLADDGMNTEAFF
cdr3_nt: TGTGCCAGCAGCTTAGGATTGGCAGACGACGGGATGAACACTGAAGCTTTCTTT

v_call: TRBV5-5
j_call: TRBJ2-1
d_call: TRBD1
clone_size: many
cdr3_aa: CASSLGTGLGNEQFF
cdr3_nt: TGTGCCAGCAGCTTGGGGACAGGGCTTGGAAATGAGCAGTTCTTC

v_call: TRBV15
j_call: TRBJ2-1
d_call: TRBD2
clone_size: -
cdr3_aa: CATSTSGLAGVLGQFF
cdr3_nt: TGTGCCACCAGCACCTCGGGACTAGCGGGAGTTTTGGGGCAGTTCTTC

v_call: TRBV11-2
j_call: TRBJ2-1
d_call: -
clone_size: many
cdr3_aa: CASSRGSYNEQFF
cdr3_nt: TGTGCCAGCAGCCGGGGGTCCTACAATGAGCAGTTCTTC

v_call: TRBV7-9
j_call: TRBJ1-1
d_call: -
clone_size: many
cdr3_aa: CASRVLGDPNTEAFF
cdr3_nt: TGTGCCAGCAGAGTTTTAGGAGACCCGAACACTGAAGCTTTCTTT

v_call: TRBV5-1
j_call: TRBJ1-1
d_call: TRBD1
clone_size: many
cdr3_aa: CASRKQGARNTEAFF
cdr3_nt: TGCGCCAGCAGAAAACAGGGGGCGCGGAACACTGAAGCTTTCTTT

v_call: TRBV6-2/TRBV6-3
j_call: TRBJ2-6
d_call: -
clone_size: medium-sized
cdr3_aa: CASSLSSGANVLTF
cdr3_nt: TGTGCCAGCAGCCTGAGCTCTGGGGCCAACGTCCTGACTTTC

v_call: TRBV7-2
j_call: TRBJ1-5
d_call: -
clone_size: many
cdr3_aa: CASSLMAGIGQPQHF
cdr3_nt: TGTGCCAGCAGCTTAATGGCAGGGATCGGGCAGCCCCAGCATTTT

v_call: TRBV7-8
j_call: TRBJ2-7
d_call: TRBD1
clone_size: many
cdr3_aa: CASSLARTGAHYEQYF
cdr3_nt: TGTGCCAGCAGCTTAGCGCGGACAGGGGCCCACTACGAGCAGTACTTC

v_call: TRBV7-2
j_call: TRBJ1-2
d_call: TRBD1
clone_size: few
cdr3_aa: CASSLGRTGYGYTF
cdr3_nt: TGTGCCAGCAGCTTAGGCCGGACAGGGTATGGCTACACCTTC

v_call: TRBV7-2
j_call: TRBJ1-5
d_call: -
clone_size: many
cdr3_aa: CASTRELNQPQHF
cdr3_nt: TGTGCCAGCACGAGGGAACTGAATCAGCCCCAGCATTTT

v_call: TRBV11-3
j_call: TRBJ2-2
d_call: -
clone_size: many
cdr3_aa: CASSLDSGHFTGELFF
cdr3_nt: TGTGCCAGCAGCTTAGATTCGGGACACTTCACCGGGGAGCTGTTTTTT

v_call: TRBV20-1
j_call: TRBJ1-3
d_call: TRBD1
clone_size: few
cdr3_aa: CSAPGQGNTIYF
cdr3_nt: TGCAGTGCTCCGGGACAGGGAAACACCATATATTTT

v_call: TRBV6-1
j_call: TRBJ1-1
d_call: -
clone_size: many
cdr3_aa: CASSPGWEAFF
cdr3_nt: TGTGCCAGCAGTCCCGGCTGGGAAGCTTTCTTT

v_call: TRBV27
j_call: TRBJ1-2
d_call: -
clone_size: many
cdr3_aa: CATLTGGSGYTF
cdr3_nt: TGTGCCACACTCACTGGGGGCTCTGGCTACACCTTC

v_call: TRBV7-9
j_call: TRBJ2-5
d_call: -
clone_size: many
cdr3_aa: CASSLEQGRETQYF
cdr3_nt: TGTGCCAGCAGCTTAGAACAGGGTCGGGAGACCCAGTACTTC

v_call: TRBV28
j_call: TRBJ2-7
d_call: TRBD1
clone_size: many
cdr3_aa: CASSLGQGAAYEQYF
cdr3_nt: TGTGCCAGCAGTTTGGGACAGGGGGCCGCCTACGAGCAGTACTTC